This TCR beta chain was captured by sequencing in a study of control samples from healthy donors and cancer patients. This clone was counted between two and nine times. Some clones are missing from TCRdb's copy, which holds only in-frame ones; the method was immunoSEQ multiplex PCR. The sample carries more than 20,000 clones, 75% to 90% recorded once. Germline loops: CDR1 SGHRS, CDR2 YFSETQ. The CDR3 sequence is 15 residues long. The V end was cut by 1 base, the J end by 0 bases, with 9 bases between. What was sequenced was PBMCs. J is TRBJ2-3 and V is TRBV5-1; possible D gene TRBD1, 5 bases. This sequence was found in a man in his 60s with head and neck cancer. The CDR3 DNA sequence: TGCGCCAGCAGCTTGCAAACAGGAAGCACAGATACGCAGTATTTT. It is translated as CASSLQTGSTDTQYF.